Presented here are 21 T cell receptor beta chains from one specimen sequenced in a study of Ad26.COV2.S vaccination and SARS-CoV-2 variants. Libraries were prepared by immunoSEQ multiplex PCR; TCRdb keeps only in-frame clonotypes and omits some of them. The data show 430,000 or so clones, 80% to 90% seen once. Treatment: 19 received Ad26.COV2.S at low or high dose, single or two shots; a few received placebo; per-sample allocation not given. After the first vaccine or placebo injection, samples were drawn on day 63. Sequenced here: peripheral blood, sampled in a trial of Ad26.COV2.S vaccine versus placebo. The receptors were sampled from a person between 18 and 60 years old who received the Ad26.COV2.S COVID-19 vaccine or a placebo.

The gene calls are TRBV6-5 and TRBJ2-3; 14 bases are a match to TRBD2. Trimming removed 7 bases from V and 4 bases from J; junction bases left unmatched: 4. The germline V gene encodes CDR1 MNHEY and CDR2 SVGAGI. The CDR3 contains 15 residues. The CDR3 loop is CASIGLAGGPDTQYF. DNA for the CDR3: TGTGCCAGCATTGGACTAGCGGGAGGACCAGATACGCAGTATTTT.

The J gene is TRBJ2-1, the V gene TRBV7-8, with D hard to call. V lost 5 bases to trimming and J lost 5 bases, with 10 bases between them. The CDR3 is 13 amino acids. Per the germline V gene, CDR1 is SGHVS and CDR2 is FQNEAQ. The CDR3 DNA reads TGTGCCAGCAGCCGCTGGGTGGACAATGAGCAGTTCTTC. Translating gives CASSRWVDNEQFF.

This clone was detected only once. The rearrangement joins TRBV6-7 to TRBJ1-6; maybe TRBD1 (5 bases). TRBV6-7 is known as an ORF, though its function is uncertain. The CDR3 is 18 amino acids. V lost 2 bases and J 2 bases, leaving 16 bases between the germline ends. The CDR3 coding sequence is TGTGCCAGCAGTTACCCGGACACTCCTGACGCCTATAATTCACCCCTCCACTTT. Protein sequence: CASSYPDTPDAYNSPLHF.

This sequence joins TRBV7-2 and TRBJ2-3; D gene unclear. CDR1 is SGHTA, CDR2 FQGNSA, per germline. The CDR3 contains 12 residues. The V gene lost 5 bases and the J gene lost 7 bases, with 10 bases spanning the gap. CDR3 region: CASSPPAHTQYF. CDR3 in DNA: TGTGCCAGCAGCCCCCCCGCGCATACGCAGTATTTT. The full variable domain, rest sourced from reference TRBV7-2 and TRBJ2-3, is GAGVSQSPSNKVTEKGKDVELRCDPISGHTALYWYRQSLGQGLEFLIYFQGNSAPDKSGLPSDRFSAERTGGSVSTLTIQRTQQEDSAVYLCASSPPAHTQYFGPGTRLTVL.

The chain is built from TRBV30 and TRBJ2-7, with 7 nucleotides matching TRBD1. The trim removed 0 bases at V and 4 bases at J, leaving 0 bases unmatched. Germline V gives CDR1 GTSNPN, CDR2 SVGIG (reference sequence). This CDR3 comprises 12 residues. CDR3 residues: CAWSVQGYEQYF. CDR3 nucleotides: TGTGCCTGGAGTGTACAGGGGTACGAGCAGTACTTC. The full variable domain, completed using reference TRBV30 and TRBJ2-7, is SQTIHQWPATLVQPVGSPLSLECTVEGTSNPNLYWYRQAAGRGLQLLFYSVGIGQISSEVPQNLSASRPQDRQFILSSKKLLLSDSGFYLCAWSVQGYEQYFGPGTRLTVT.

The genes are TRBV9 and TRBJ1-1; D possibly corresponds to TRBD1 (5 bases). CDR1 is SGDLS, CDR2 YYNGEE, per germline. The CDR3 spans 13 residues. Trimming pared 3 bases from V and 3 bases from J, leaving 9 bases between. The CDR3 nucleotides are TGTGCCAGCAGCGGAGACAGCTACACTGAAGCTTTCTTT. Its protein product is CASSGDSYTEAFF.

The chain carries TRBV25-1 and TRBJ1-2; D is unresolved. Germline V lookup: CDR1 MGHDK, CDR2 SYGVNS. The V gene lost 5 bases and the J gene lost 3 bases, with 7 bases spanning the gap. There are 12 residues in the CDR3. DNA of the CDR3: TGTGCCAGCAGTTCCAATGACTATGGCTACACCTTC. Translated, it gives CASSSNDYGYTF.

The chain couples TRBV3-1 (or the pseudogene TRBV3-2) to TRBJ2-5; 9 bases fit TRBD1. CDR3 length: 14 amino acids. J gave up 7 bases and V 2 bases, and 5 bases lay outside the gene matches. The germline gives CDR1 LGHDT, CDR2 YNNKEL (reference sequence). The CDR3 here is CASSQPGQGGTQYF. For the CDR3, the DNA is TGTGCCAGCAGCCAACCGGGACAGGGAGGGACCCAGTACTTC.

This CDR3 reads CASSQDSGGGRGWTGELFF. The CDR3 DNA is TGTGCCAGCAGCCAAGATTCGGGTGGGGGCAGGGGTTGGACCGGGGAGCTGTTTTTT. The gene calls are TRBV4-2 and TRBJ2-2; maybe TRBD1 (6 bases). Trimming cost V 0 bases and J 5 bases, with 22 bases left between them. CDR1 is LGHNA and CDR2 is YNFKEQ in the germline V gene. The CDR3 runs 19 residues.

The count of this clone is one. The chain uses TRBV7-9 and TRBJ1-2; perhaps TRBD1 as D (6 bases). V lost 3 bases to trimming and J lost 9 bases, with 14 bases between them. The CDR3 is 13 residues long. Per germline, CDR1 SEHNR and CDR2 FQNEAQ (reference sequence). CDR3 in amino acids: CASSFNGGHRYTF. DNA for the CDR3: TGTGCCAGCAGCTTTAACGGGGGCCATCGCTACACCTTC. Full variable domain (outside the CDR3, taken from reference TRBV7-9 and TRBJ1-2): DTGVSQNPRHKITKRGQNVTFRCDPISEHNRLYWYRQTLGQGPEFLTYFQNEAQLEKSRLLSDRFSAERPKGSFSTLEIQRTEQGDSAMYLCASSFNGGHRYTFGSGTRLTVV.

This chain connects TRBV4-2 to TRBJ1-5; TRBD1 is a possible D gene (6 bases). V was clipped by 1 base and J by 1 base, with 11 bases between them. The CDR3 totals 16 residues. CDR1 is LGHNA, CDR2 YNFKEQ, per germline. The CDR3 region is CASSQGQGISNQPQHF. CDR3 nucleotide sequence: TGTGCCAGCAGCCAAGGTCAGGGGATCAGCAATCAGCCCCAGCATTTT.

The chain is built from TRBV4-3 and TRBJ1-6, with D possibly TRBD1 on 6 matching bases. CDR1 LGHNA and CDR2 YSLEER come from the germline V gene. V was trimmed by 0 bases and J by 14 bases, leaving 14 bases between them. This CDR3 is built from 14 residues. CDR3 amino acids: CASSQDLGAGSLHF. CDR3 in DNA: TGCGCCAGCAGCCAAGATCTGGGGGCCGGATCCCTCCACTTT.

This chain uses TRBV28 with TRBJ1-1; possible D gene TRBD1, 5 bases. The CDR3 is 15 residues long. The V end was cut by 6 bases, the J end by 2 bases, with 16 bases between. The germline V gene encodes CDR1 MDHEN and CDR2 SYDVKM. The CDR3 loop is CASSQSGTFNTEAFF. CDR3 nucleotide sequence: TGTGCCAGCAGCCAATCCGGGACGTTTAACACTGAAGCTTTCTTT. The variable domain in full, completed from reference TRBV28 and TRBJ1-1, reads DVKVTQSSRYLVKRTGEKVFLECVQDMDHENMFWYRQDPGLGLRLIYFSYDVKMKEKGDIPEGYSVSREKKERFSLILESASTNQTSMYLCASSQSGTFNTEAFFGQGTRLTVV.

V is TRBV28 and J is TRBJ2-1, with D tentatively TRBD2 (5 bases). CDR3 length: 13 residues. Germline assignment: CDR1 MDHEN and CDR2 SYDVKM. V dropped 5 bases and J dropped 8 bases, with 13 bases sitting between them. CDR3 coding DNA: TGTGCCAGCAGTCCCCGGGCGCGGGATGAGCAGTTCTTC. Translation gives CASSPRARDEQFF.

The rearrangement links TRBV3-1 (or the pseudogene TRBV3-2) to TRBJ1-5; 9 positions match TRBD1. CDR1 is LGHDT, CDR2 YNNKEL, per germline (reference sequence). The CDR3 has 13 amino acids. Trimming at V came to 8 bases and at J to 5 bases, leaving 4 bases not matched to a gene. This CDR3 reads CASGTGGDQPQHF. The CDR3 DNA reads as TGTGCCAGCGGAACAGGGGGCGATCAGCCCCAGCATTTT.

The table lists this clone with a few counts. This chain links TRBV7-9 with TRBJ2-2, with D possibly matching TRBD1 (5 bases). Per germline, CDR1 SEHNR and CDR2 FQNEAQ (reference sequence). V was clipped by 1 base and J by 12 bases, with 12 bases between them. The CDR3 sequence is 13 residues long. The CDR3 sequence is CASSLEARVKLFF. CDR3 DNA sequence: TGTGCCAGCAGCTTAGAGGCCAGGGTAAAGCTGTTTTTT.

J is TRBJ2-7 and V is TRBV7-8; 8 bases align to TRBD2. The CDR3 has 16 residues. V dropped 5 bases and J dropped 2; count of bases not matched to a gene: 11. Germline CDR1 is SGHVS and CDR2 is FQNEAQ. CDR3 in amino acids: CASSPNSGKAAYEQYV. CDR3 nucleotide sequence: TGTGCCAGCAGCCCTAATAGCGGGAAGGCAGCCTACGAGCAGTACGTC.

The rearrangement uses TRBV6-6 and TRBJ1-6, with 7 bases aligning to TRBD1. This CDR3 comprises 14 residues. Trimming removed 6 bases from V and 10 bases from J; junction bases left unmatched: 9. The V gene's germline CDR1 is MNHNY and CDR2 SVGAGI (reference sequence). The CDR3 DNA follows: TGTGCCAGCAGGGGACAGTATCTTAACTCACCCCTCCACTTT. Amino acids: CASRGQYLNSPLHF.

The rearrangement joins TRBV4-2 to TRBJ2-7, with D unclear. Germline assignment: CDR1 LGHNA and CDR2 YNFKEQ. The CDR3 has 16 residues. Trimming cost V 0 bases and J 3 bases, with 15 bases left between them. The CDR3 is CASSQELPNIFYEQYF. The CDR3 DNA reads TGTGCCAGCAGCCAAGAACTACCGAACATTTTCTACGAGCAGTACTTC.

Only a few counts were recorded for this clone. The chain uses TRBV12-3 or TRBV12-4 and TRBJ2-7, with D possibly being TRBD2 (6 bases). The germline V and J ends were trimmed by 1 base and 11 bases, with 9 bases remaining between them. The CDR3 runs 11 residues. The CDR3 coding sequence is TGTGCCAGCAGTTTAGGGGGACTGGAGTACTTC. It yields the protein CASSLGGLEYF.

V usage is TRBV5-6 and J usage is TRBJ2-7, with TRBD2 matching over 13 bases. J lost 4 bases, V lost 3 bases, and 1 base had no gene match. Germline V gives CDR1 SGHDT, CDR2 YYEEEE. CDR3 length: 14 residues. The CDR3 region is CASSSTSGGYEQYF. The CDR3, as DNA: TGTGCCAGCAGCTCGACTAGCGGGGGGTACGAGCAGTACTTC.